This is a list of T cell receptor beta chains from one sample in a study of CD8+ T cells in alopecia areata. Clones were sequenced by immunoSEQ multiplex PCR, and TCRdb holds only the in-frame ones, with some missing. The table shows roughly 170,000 clones, with 50% to 70% occurring only once. The sample here was CD4+ T cells sorted from blood, taken at week 0. The source of these receptors is a human donor with alopecia areata. Both conserved end residues are part of each CDR3. A D gene is named only where the DNA matches it firmly. Only some rows state a clone size, as once, few, many or a class for expanded clones.

V gene: TRBV5-1; clone size: -; D gene: -; J gene: TRBJ2-1; CDR3 DNA: TGCGCCAGCAGCTTGGTAGGGCAGGGGTACAATGAGCAGTTCTTC; CDR3 protein: CASSLVGQGYNEQFF
V gene: TRBV5-1; clone size: -; D gene: TRBD1; J gene: TRBJ1-1; CDR3 DNA: TGCGCCAGCTCGAGACAGGGGAACACTGAAGCTTTCTTT; CDR3 protein: CASSRQGNTEAFF
V gene: TRBV9; clone size: -; D gene: -; J gene: TRBJ2-7; CDR3 DNA: TGTGCCAGCAGCGTGGGCCCACAACCGTTAGCCTACGAGCAGTACTTC; CDR3 protein: CASSVGPQPLAYEQYF
V gene: TRBV6-5; clone size: -; D gene: -; J gene: TRBJ2-2; CDR3 DNA: TGTGCCAGCAGAAGACAGGCACAGACCGGGGAGCTGTTTTTT; CDR3 protein: CASRRQAQTGELFF
V gene: TRBV6-6; clone size: once; D gene: -; J gene: TRBJ2-4; CDR3 DNA: TGTGCCAGCAGTGCTGGGGTGCAAAACATTCAGTACTTC; CDR3 protein: CASSAGVQNIQYF
V gene: TRBV30; clone size: -; D gene: -; J gene: TRBJ1-2; CDR3 DNA: TGTGCCTGGAGTGTAAGAGCTAACTATGGCTACACCTTC; CDR3 protein: CAWSVRANYGYTF
V gene: TRBV4-2; clone size: few; D gene: -; J gene: TRBJ2-2; CDR3 DNA: TGTGCCAGCAGCCAAGAAACAGGGACGAACACCGGGGAGCTGTTTTTT; CDR3 protein: CASSQETGTNTGELFF
V gene: TRBV7-6; clone size: -; D gene: TRBD2; J gene: TRBJ2-3; CDR3 DNA: TGTGCCAGCAGCTTAAGGACTAGCCCACTTAGGAATACGCAGTATTTT; CDR3 protein: CASSLRTSPLRNTQYF
V gene: TRBV18; clone size: -; D gene: -; J gene: TRBJ1-2; CDR3 DNA: TGTGCCAGCTCAAACACCGGCTACACCTTC; CDR3 protein: CASSNTGYTF
V gene: TRBV7-2; clone size: few; D gene: TRBD1; J gene: TRBJ1-5; CDR3 DNA: TGTGCCAGCAGCCTTGGACAGGGCAATCAGCCCCAGCATTTT; CDR3 protein: CASSLGQGNQPQHF
V gene: TRBV2; clone size: -; D gene: TRBD1; J gene: TRBJ1-6; CDR3 DNA: TGTGCCAGGGGACAGGGAGGTTCACCCCTCCACTTT; CDR3 protein: CARGQGGSPLHF
V gene: TRBV23-1; clone size: few; D gene: TRBD1; J gene: TRBJ2-7; CDR3 DNA: TGCGCCAGCAGTCAATCGGGCAGGGGGCGGGAGCAGTACTTC; CDR3 protein: CASSQSGRGREQYF
V gene: TRBV7-7; clone size: -; D gene: -; J gene: TRBJ2-5; CDR3 DNA: TGTGCTAGCAGCTTACACCAACAAGAGACCCAGTACTTC; CDR3 protein: CASSLHQQETQYF
V gene: TRBV6-1; clone size: once; D gene: -; J gene: TRBJ2-5; CDR3 DNA: TGTGCCAGCAGTGACTCTGGCGGAGAGACCCAGTACTTC; CDR3 protein: CASSDSGGETQYF